The entry that follows covers one T cell receptor beta chain sequence. Which antigen it targets is not known. Qualities for individual bases were not recorded, and no much larger clone is one base off. This sample was taken from a study of post-analysis software for immune sequencing data (dated by TCRdb to between 2014 and 2017). Regarding the study in general: The recorded disease courses included relapsing-remitting, secondary progressive and progressive-relapsing multiple sclerosis, and some patients had no subtype annotation. The patient repertoires were set against around eleven previously published healthy control repertoires from donors whose ages ranged from about 6 to 26 years. A subset of samples was prepared in parallel using single-end sample barcoding, then pooled and co-amplified after Illumina adapter ligation. Paper-wide results and their limitations: Significantly higher frequencies in patients than in controls were found for several TRBV segments, including TRBV5-6, TRBV5-1 and TRBV20-1. Strong co-clustering of samples prepared in the same batch was shown by direct clustering with F measure, prompting a batch-effect correction. The multiple sclerosis patient group was slightly younger than the control group. Compared with controls, multiple sclerosis patients had significantly lower normalized Chao1 diversity, a finding suggesting substantial peripheral T-cell clonal expansion.

To demonstrate the VDJtools post-analysis software, the study profiled TCR beta repertoires from the peripheral blood of around 13 young patients with multiple sclerosis. The multiple sclerosis patients were children and adolescents ranging in age from roughly 6 to 15 years. The library relied on PCR. The sequencing machine was an Illumina HiSeq 2500. Unique molecular identifiers were incorporated into TCR beta cDNA libraries to reduce PCR and sequencing biases. Roughly 0.5 million cDNA molecules were obtained per 1 to 10 million input T cells, so each molecule approximated one T cell. Patient libraries were prepared and sequenced with the same protocol used for the earlier healthy control dataset. Samples belonging to the same batch were prepared together, multiplexed and sequenced on a shared HiSeq lane. As for how the authors treated the data: Raw barcoded reads were processed with MIGEC, discarding single-read molecular identifier groups before consensus assembly and CDR3 extraction. Clonotype tables were post-analysed with VDJtools, normalizing diversity by down-sampling all datasets to the smallest sample size. To correct batch-related cross-sample contamination, repertoire overlap clustering matched CDR3 amino acid sequences but not nucleotide sequences. The public sequencing data were trimmed at Q25 with fastp and processed into clonotypes with MiXCR by TCRdb, which kept only in-frame beta chains. Duplicate CDR3 protein sequences are folded into a single record with the most common DNA and genes. These V and J calls originate from TCRdb's pipeline instead of the authors' own analysis. The sample data list 600,000 to 750,000 distinct CDR3 sequences, and around 60% of these were observed just once. The ten largest account for about 11% of the sample.

Reading the germline V gene (reference sequence) gives CDR1 SEHNR and CDR2 FQNEAQ. Including the terminal cysteine and phenylalanine, the CDR3 comprises 11 residues. The kept DNA is CDR3 alone, 33 bases in frame from the first base. The junction shows trimming of 8 bases on V and 5 bases on J, and the gene matches do not reach 2 bases of it. The source of this sequence is a girl aged 2 to 9 with multiple sclerosis. Sample: blood. The chain couples TRBV7-9 to TRBJ2-5; 7 central bases correspond to TRBD2. The nucleotides read TGTGCCAGCGAGACTAGCGAGACCCAGTACTTC. Its translation reads: CASETSETQYF.